This T cell receptor beta chain was observed in a study of CXCR3-negative and CXCR3-positive naive CD8 T cells. By frequency, this clonotype is medium-sized. Through 5' RACE with UMI labels, the TRB cDNA libraries were prepared. No DNA is given; TCRdb re-called the 5' RACE reads and lists each CDR3 protein once. This sample carries just under 9,000 distinct CDR3 sequences, with over 2% going to the ten biggest clones. The CDR3 spans 17 residues. Germline V gives CDR1 LGHNT, CDR2 FRNRAP. The genes are TRBV12-5 and TRBJ1-5. This receptor was identified in a human donor in good health. Some clones in this sample may be carry-over from other donors' samples. The sample was naive CXCR3- CD8+ T cells from blood. Subset: CD45RO-CCR7+CD27+CD95- naive CD8+ T cells lacking CXCR3 (TNR3-). CDR3 residues: CASAPPGGPLLNQPQHF.